This entry is about one TCR beta chain. This sample was taken from a study of Ad26.COV2.S vaccination and SARS-CoV-2 variants. Study in general: Donor allocation was to the COV1001 Ad26.COV2.S trial arm.

The repertoire was sequenced with immunoSEQ multiplex PCR; TCRdb's copy has only in-frame clones and lacks some. The top ten hold approximately 4% of the sample, which has under 550,000 clones, 88% seen once. Treatment reported: some 19 received Ad26.COV2.S at low or high dose, single or two shots; about 5 received placebo; per-sample allocation not given. The investigators took samples on day 63 after the first vaccine or placebo injection. The source was peripheral blood, collected in a trial of Ad26.COV2.S vaccine versus placebo. The sequence was collected from a person between 18 and 60 years old who received the Ad26.COV2.S COVID-19 vaccine or a placebo.

CDR3 bases: TGTGCCAGCAGTCTACAGGGGGCGAATCAGCCCCAGCATTTT. Amino acids: CASSLQGANQPQHF. The rearrangement joins TRBV27 to TRBJ1-5; 9 bases are a match to TRBD1. This CDR3 spans 14 amino acids. J gave up 4 bases and V 5 bases, and 3 bases lay outside the gene matches. Germline V lookup: CDR1 MNHEY, CDR2 SMNVEV (reference sequence).